This TCR beta chain came from a study of T cell changes during pregnancy in multiple sclerosis. The CDR3 has 15 amino acids. Per germline, CDR1 MGHRA and CDR2 YSYEKL. V lost 4 bases to trimming and J lost 0 bases, with 10 bases between them. Profiling relied on immunoSEQ multiplex PCR, and the TCRdb table lists in-frame clones only, not all of them. Of about 40,000 clones detected, 92% appear once; the ten largest clones hold 10% to 15%. This receptor was identified in a female donor with multiple sclerosis, enrolled in a pregnancy study. The sample in question was CD8+ T cells from peripheral blood mononuclear cells, obtained in the first trimester of pregnancy. The V call is TRBV4-1, the J call TRBJ1-3, with D tentatively TRBD1 (5 bases). CDR3 amino acids: CASSRPDSSGNTIYF. CDR3 DNA sequence: TGCGCCAGCAGCCGGCCAGACAGCTCTGGAAACACCATATATTTT.